This T cell receptor (beta chain) derives from a study of T cells after yellow fever vaccination. This clonotype has a count of ten or more. TCRdb called the 5' RACE reads again in MiXCR, with one record for every CDR3 protein. The sample holds under 200,000 distinct CDR3 sequences, around 7% seen once. V shed 5 bases and J shed 8 bases, with 13 bases lying between them. The CDR3 runs 13 residues. The input for sequencing was CD4+ T cells sorted from PBMCs, taken 5 days after the first yellow fever vaccination. The receptor comes from a young man who received the YFV17D yellow fever vaccine. V usage is TRBV12-3 or TRBV12-4 and J usage is TRBJ2-1; no clear D. The CDR3 sequence: CASSPPGFDEQFF. CDR3 nucleotides: TGTGCCAGCAGTCCCCCGGGCTTCGATGAGCAGTTCTTC.